This T cell receptor (beta chain) was recorded in a study of OX40 agonist ivuxolimab in advanced cancers. Overall study: Every 2 weeks, patients received ivuxolimab intravenously, dosed at 0.01 to 10 mg/kg. The mean age was approximately 60 years, ranging from about 23 to 85, with 80% to 85% of participants male. Broader study findings: Expanded clones were, on average, more numerous in CD8+ T cells than in CD4+.

Germline lookup yields CDR1 SGHRS and CDR2 YFSETQ. V dropped 0 bases and J dropped 0 bases, with 12 bases sitting between them. The CDR3 totals 17 residues. Worth noting for this clone: The antigen remains undetermined.

Clones were sequenced by immunoSEQ multiplex PCR, and TCRdb holds only the in-frame ones, with some missing. The table has approximately 56,000 clones, approximately 87% seen once; the top ten hold under 2%. The sequence was collected from an adult with an advanced solid tumor such as melanoma, head and neck, liver or kidney cancer. The V and J genes are TRBV5-1 and TRBJ1-4, with D uncertain. Material: CD4+ or CD8+ T cells sorted from blood, obtained in a trial of the OX40 agonist ivuxolimab. In DNA, the CDR3 is TGCGCCAGCAGCTTGGGACGGGGAATTGCAACTAATGAAAAACTGTTTTTT. This encodes CASSLGRGIATNEKLFF.